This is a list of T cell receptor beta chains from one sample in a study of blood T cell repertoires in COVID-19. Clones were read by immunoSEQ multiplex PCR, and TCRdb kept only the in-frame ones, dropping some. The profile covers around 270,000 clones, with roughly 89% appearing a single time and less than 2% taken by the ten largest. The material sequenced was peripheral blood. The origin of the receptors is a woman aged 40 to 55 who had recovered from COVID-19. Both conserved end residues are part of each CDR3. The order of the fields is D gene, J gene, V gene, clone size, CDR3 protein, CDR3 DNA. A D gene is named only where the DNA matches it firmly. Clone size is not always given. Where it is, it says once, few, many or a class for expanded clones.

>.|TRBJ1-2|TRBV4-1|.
CASSQDRGWDYGYTF
TGCGCCAGCAGCCAAGATAGGGGTTGGGACTATGGCTACACCTTC
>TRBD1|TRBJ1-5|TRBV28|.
CASSRGQGQPQHF
TGTGCCAGCAGCCGTGGACAGGGTCAGCCCCAGCATTTT
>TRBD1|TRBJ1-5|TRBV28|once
CASRTGGGGGQPQHF
TGTGCCAGCAGAACAGGGGGAGGGGGTGGACAGCCCCAGCATTTT
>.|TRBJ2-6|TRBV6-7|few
CASSYLGHGSGANVLTF
TGTGCCAGCAGTTACCTAGGACACGGCTCTGGGGCCAACGTCCTGACTTTC
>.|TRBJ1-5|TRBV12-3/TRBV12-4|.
CASSFRNQPQHF
TGTGCCAGCAGTTTCCGGAATCAGCCCCAGCATTTT
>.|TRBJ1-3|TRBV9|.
CASSPRQQLSGNTIYF
TGTGCCAGCAGCCCCAGACAGCAACTCTCTGGAAACACCATATATTTT
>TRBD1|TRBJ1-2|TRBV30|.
CAWLSGTVYGYTF
TGTGCCTGGTTATCAGGGACAGTCTATGGCTACACCTTC
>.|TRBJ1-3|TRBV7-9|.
CASSVPGVHSGNTIYF
TGTGCCAGCAGCGTACCGGGGGTCCACTCTGGAAACACCATATATTTT
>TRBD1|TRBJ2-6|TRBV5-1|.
CASSLVATGSGANVLTF
TGCGCCAGCAGCTTGGTGGCGACAGGGTCTGGGGCCAACGTCCTGACTTTC
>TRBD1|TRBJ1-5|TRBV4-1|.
CASSQETTGSNQPQHF
TGCGCCAGCAGCCAAGAAACGACAGGGAGCAATCAGCCCCAGCATTTT
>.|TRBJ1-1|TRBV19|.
CASSMLQGLYTEAFF
TGTGCCAGTAGTATGTTGCAGGGATTGTACACTGAAGCTTTCTTT
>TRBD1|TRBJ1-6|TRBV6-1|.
CASSELDRGNSPLHF
TGTGCCAGCAGTGAATTGGACAGGGGTAATTCACCCCTCCACTTT
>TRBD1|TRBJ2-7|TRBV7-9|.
CASSLVGTGIEQYF
TGTGCCAGCAGCTTGGTCGGGACAGGGATCGAGCAGTACTTC
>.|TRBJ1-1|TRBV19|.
CASSAGLGGAFF
TGTGCCAGTAGTGCGGGACTGGGGGGAGCTTTCTTT
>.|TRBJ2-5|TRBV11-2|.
CASTLRFPQGTLQETQYF
TGTGCCAGCACCCTAAGGTTCCCCCAGGGGACACTCCAAGAGACCCAGTACTTC
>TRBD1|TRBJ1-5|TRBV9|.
CASSERDRLDQPQHF
TGTGCCAGCAGCGAAAGGGACAGGCTTGATCAGCCCCAGCATTTT
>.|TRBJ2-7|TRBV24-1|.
CATSGPAPGGRSLSYEQYF
TGTGCCACCAGTGGTCCAGCGCCGGGGGGCAGGAGCCTTTCCTACGAGCAGTACTTC
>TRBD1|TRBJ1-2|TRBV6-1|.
CASSEVPGQGIRGGYTF
TGTGCCAGCAGTGAAGTACCTGGACAGGGAATTCGAGGGGGCTACACCTTC
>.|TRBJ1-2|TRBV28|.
CASSLDRFYGYTF
TGTGCCAGCAGCCTCGACAGGTTCTATGGCTACACCTTC
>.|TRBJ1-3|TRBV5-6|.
CASSSPTGSGNTIYF
TGTGCCAGCAGTTCCCCGACAGGCTCTGGAAACACCATATATTTT
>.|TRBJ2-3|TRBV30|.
CAWSVRAGPTDTQYF
TGTGCCTGGAGTGTACGGGCAGGGCCCACAGATACGCAGTATTTT
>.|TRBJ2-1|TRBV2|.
CASTRDNEQFF
TGTGCCAGCACTCGCGACAATGAGCAGTTCTTC
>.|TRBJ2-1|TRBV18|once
CASSPDRTYNEQFF
TGTGCCAGCTCACCAGACAGAACCTACAATGAGCAGTTCTTC
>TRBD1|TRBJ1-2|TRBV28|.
CASSYSGQGWDYGYTF
TGTGCCAGCAGTTATTCGGGACAGGGCTGGGACTATGGCTACACCTTC
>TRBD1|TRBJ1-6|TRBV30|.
CAWSRTGSSYNSPLHF
TGTGCCTGGAGCAGGACAGGGAGCTCCTATAATTCACCCCTCCACTTT
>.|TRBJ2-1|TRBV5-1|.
CASKEQGSYNEQFF
TGCGCCAGCAAGGAGCAGGGGTCCTACAATGAGCAGTTCTTC
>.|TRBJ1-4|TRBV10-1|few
CASSDHTNGNEKLFF
TGCGCCAGCAGTGATCACACTAATGGTAATGAAAAACTGTTTTTT
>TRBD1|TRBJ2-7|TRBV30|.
CAWAYGTGEQYF
TGTGCCTGGGCCTACGGGACAGGGGAGCAGTACTTC
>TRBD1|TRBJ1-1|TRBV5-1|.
CASSEQGMNTEAFF
TGCGCCAGCAGCGAACAGGGGATGAACACTGAAGCTTTCTTT
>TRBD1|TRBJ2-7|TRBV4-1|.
CASSQARDRVFSEQYF
TGCGCCAGCAGCCAGGCCCGGGACAGGGTCTTTTCCGAGCAGTACTTC
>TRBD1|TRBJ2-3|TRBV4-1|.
CASSQNRGTDTQYF
TGCGCCAGCAGCCAGAACAGGGGGACAGATACGCAGTATTTT
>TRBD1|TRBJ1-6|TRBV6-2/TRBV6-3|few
CASSRTGGSPLHF
TGTGCCAGCAGTCGGACAGGGGGATCACCCCTCCACTTT
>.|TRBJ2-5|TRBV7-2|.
CASSLNRGGSETQYF
TGTGCCAGCAGCTTAAACAGGGGGGGAAGCGAGACCCAGTACTTC
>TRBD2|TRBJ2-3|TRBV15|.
CATSGRLAGSTDTQYF
TGTGCCACCAGCGGCAGACTAGCGGGGAGCACAGATACGCAGTATTTT
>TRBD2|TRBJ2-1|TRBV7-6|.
CASSYSGGVYNEQFF
TGTGCCAGCAGTTATAGCGGGGGGGTCTACAATGAGCAGTTCTTC